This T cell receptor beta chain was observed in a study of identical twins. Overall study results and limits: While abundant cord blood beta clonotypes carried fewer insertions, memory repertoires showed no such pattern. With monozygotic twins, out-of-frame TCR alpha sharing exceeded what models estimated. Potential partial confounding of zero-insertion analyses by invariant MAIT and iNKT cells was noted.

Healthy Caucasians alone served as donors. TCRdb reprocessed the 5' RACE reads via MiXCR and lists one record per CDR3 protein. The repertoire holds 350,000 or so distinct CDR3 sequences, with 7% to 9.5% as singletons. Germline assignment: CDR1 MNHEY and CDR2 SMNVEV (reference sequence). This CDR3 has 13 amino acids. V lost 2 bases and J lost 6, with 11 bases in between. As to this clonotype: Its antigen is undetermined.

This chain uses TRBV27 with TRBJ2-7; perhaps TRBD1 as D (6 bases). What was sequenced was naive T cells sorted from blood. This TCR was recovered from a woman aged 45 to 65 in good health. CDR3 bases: TGTGCCAGCAGTTTAGGGGCAGGGGCCGAGCAGTACTTC. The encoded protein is CASSLGAGAEQYF.